Listed here are 18 T cell receptor beta chains from one sample, sequenced in a study of blood T cell repertoires in COVID-19. Assay: immunoSEQ multiplex PCR; the TCRdb copy retains only in-frame clones and omits some. The profile shows 290,000 or so clones, roughly four fifths of them singletons. Sample: PBMCs or T cells enriched from blood (not recorded which). All receptors derive from a middle-aged man who had been exposed to COVID-19.

The V call is TRBV7-6, the J call TRBJ1-2; possible D gene TRBD1, 6 bases. This CDR3 has 13 amino acids. Germline CDR1 and CDR2: SGHVS and FNYEAQ. V was pared by 3 bases and J by 7 bases, with 12 bases between. CDR3 sequence (DNA): TGTGCCAGCAGCTTTTCACAGGGCTTTGGCTACACCTTC. Its protein is CASSFSQGFGYTF.

This chain uses TRBV3-1 (or the pseudogene TRBV3-2) with TRBJ2-7, with 9 nucleotides matching TRBD2. V trimming: 5 bases; J trimming: 5 bases; junction bases outside the gene matches: 7. The germline V gene encodes CDR1 LGHDT and CDR2 YNNKEL (reference sequence). This CDR3 comprises 14 residues. DNA for the CDR3: TGTGCCAGCAGCTTCAGCGGGAGGCTCAACGAGCAGTACTTC. Its translation is CASSFSGRLNEQYF.

The chain combines TRBV5-1 with TRBJ1-2, with D hard to call. This CDR3 is built from 12 residues. V was cut by 0 bases and J by 6 bases, with 6 bases left in between. Germline CDR1 SGHRS, CDR2 YFSETQ. The CDR3 DNA follows: TGCGCCAGCAGCTTGGACGGGAATGGCTACACCTTC. It translates to CASSLDGNGYTF. Together with reference TRBV5-1 and TRBJ1-2, the CDR3 gives the full variable domain: KAGVTQTPRYLIKTRGQQVTLSCSPISGHRSVSWYQQTPGQGLQFLFEYFSETQRNKGNFPGRFSGRQFSNSRSEMNVSTLELGDSALYLCASSLDGNGYTFGSGTRLTVV.

The chain carries TRBV3-1 (or the pseudogene TRBV3-2) and TRBJ2-5, with D maybe TRBD2 (5 bases). Germline CDR1 LGHDT, CDR2 YNNKEL (reference sequence). The CDR3 contains 14 residues. V lost 0 bases to trimming and J lost 5 bases, with 10 bases between them. DNA of the CDR3: TGTGCCAGCAGCCAAGAGGCTAGCATGGAGACCCAGTACTTC. Protein sequence: CASSQEASMETQYF.

A few counts support this clone. The gene calls are TRBV27 and TRBJ2-7, with D possibly being TRBD2 (5 bases). This CDR3 spans 15 amino acids. V shed 5 bases and J shed 0 bases, with 14 bases lying between them. From germline, CDR1 is MNHEY and CDR2 SMNVEV (reference sequence). CDR3 sequence (DNA): TGTGCCAGCAGTCCCGGCGGACTGGCCTCCTACGAGCAGTACTTC. This sequence encodes CASSPGGLASYEQYF.

J is TRBJ1-5 and V is TRBV19, with 10 bases identical to TRBD1. The CDR3 totals 15 residues. Germline loops: CDR1 LNHDA, CDR2 SQIVND (reference sequence). V was pared by 7 bases and J by 3 bases, with 6 bases of the junction left unmatched. The CDR3: CASKRTGGNNQPQHF. Here the CDR3 DNA reads TGTGCCAGTAAAAGGACAGGGGGAAACAATCAGCCCCAGCATTTT.

The CDR3 sequence is CATSDSGGQRNTEAFF. In DNA form, the CDR3 reads TGTGCCACCAGTGATTCGGGGGGACAACGGAACACTGAAGCTTTCTTT. The chain has TRBV24-1 and TRBJ1-1; the D gene is possibly TRBD1 (6 bases). Germline V lookup: CDR1 KGHDR, CDR2 SFDVKD. V lost 2 bases, J lost 1 base, and 13 bases lay in between. The CDR3 totals 16 residues.

The chain is built from TRBV9 and TRBJ1-3; D not resolved. This CDR3 has 15 residues. Trimming cost V 3 bases and J 2 bases, with 12 bases left between them. Looked up from germline, CDR1 is SGDLS and CDR2 is YYNGEE. Here the CDR3 reads CASSESLRPGNTIYF. The CDR3, as DNA: TGTGCCAGCAGCGAAAGCCTGAGGCCTGGAAACACCATATATTTT.

This clone appeared once. The genes are TRBV14 and TRBJ2-1, with 7 bases matching TRBD2. Germline-derived CDR1 and CDR2 are SGHDN and FVKESK. There are 17 residues in the CDR3. Trimming removed 4 bases from V and 8 bases from J; junction bases left unmatched: 17. The chain's CDR3 is CASSRPLGWREKDEQFF. DNA of the CDR3: TGTGCCAGCAGCCGACCTCTGGGATGGCGGGAGAAGGATGAGCAGTTCTTC.

The chain couples TRBV30 to TRBJ1-2; 10 bases line up with TRBD1. Germline V lookup: CDR1 GTSNPN, CDR2 SVGIG (reference sequence). The length of the CDR3 is 13 residues. The trim removed 4 bases at V and 7 bases at J, leaving 6 bases unmatched. The CDR3 is CAWTRTGGGGYTF. In nucleotides, the CDR3 is TGTGCCTGGACCAGGACAGGGGGAGGTGGCTACACCTTC.

This clone was observed a single time. This rearrangement joins TRBV5-1 to TRBJ1-6, with D unclear. The CDR3 has 14 amino acids. Germline CDR1 reads SGHRS; CDR2 reads YFSETQ. Trimming removed 7 bases at V and 9 bases at J, with 17 bases between. CDR3 coding DNA: TGCGCCAGCTCCCGAGGGCAGGAAAGTTCACCCCTCCACTTT. Protein sequence: CASSRGQESSPLHF. Based on the CDR3 plus reference TRBV5-1 and TRBJ1-6, the full variable domain is KAGVTQTPRYLIKTRGQQVTLSCSPISGHRSVSWYQQTPGQGLQFLFEYFSETQRNKGNFPGRFSGRQFSNSRSEMNVSTLELGDSALYLCASSRGQESSPLHFGNGTRLTVT.

This chain links TRBV7-9 with TRBJ2-5; D possibly corresponds to TRBD1 (5 bases). The CDR3 runs to 14 residues. Between the trimmed V and J ends, which lost 8 bases and 1 base, there was a span of 14 bases. CDR1 and CDR2 (germline): SEHNR, FQNEAQ (reference sequence). This chain's CDR3 is CASSKAGPQETQYF. CDR3 coding DNA: TGTGCCAGCTCCAAGGCAGGGCCCCAAGAGACCCAGTACTTC. The complete variable domain, with remaining parts taken from reference TRBV7-9 and TRBJ2-5, reads DTGVSQNPRHKITKRGQNVTFRCDPISEHNRLYWYRQTLGQGPEFLTYFQNEAQLEKSRLLSDRFSAERPKGSFSTLEIQRTEQGDSAMYLCASSKAGPQETQYFGPGTRLLVL.

This rearrangement joins TRBV5-1 to TRBJ2-3; tentatively, D is TRBD2 (6 bases). The ends were cut back, 7 bases at V and 0 bases at J, with 15 bases in the middle. CDR1 and CDR2 from the germline V gene are SGHRS and YFSETQ. CDR3 length equals 15 residues. CDR3 in DNA: TGCGCCAGCGGAGGAGGGACCCAAAGCACAGATACGCAGTATTTT. Translated: CASGGGTQSTDTQYF.

J is TRBJ2-5 and V is TRBV7-9, with TRBD2 as a possible D gene (6 bases). The V end was cut by 3 bases, the J end by 1 base, with 15 bases between. The CDR3 has 16 residues. Germline V gene lookup returns CDR1 SEHNR and CDR2 FQNEAQ (reference sequence). CDR3 nucleotide sequence: TGTGCCAGCAGCTTGGGAAGCGGGCGACGCCAAGAGACCCAGTACTTC. Amino acid sequence: CASSLGSGRRQETQYF.

The chain joins TRBV9 to TRBJ2-5, with 10 bases identical to TRBD2. With 3 bases clipped from V and 4 bases from J, the junction kept 12 bases outside the gene matches. The CDR3 extends over 17 amino acids. CDR1 is SGDLS, CDR2 YYNGEE, per germline. The CDR3 sequence: CASSGGLAALSGETQYF. In DNA, the CDR3 is TGTGCCAGCAGCGGAGGACTAGCGGCCCTTTCGGGAGAGACCCAGTACTTC.

The V and J genes are TRBV24-1 and TRBJ2-3; a possible D gene is TRBD1 (5 bases). CDR3 size: 15 residues. Germline V gene data show CDR1 as KGHDR and CDR2 as SFDVKD. The V gene lost 0 bases and the J gene lost 3 bases, with 9 bases spanning the gap. CDR3 DNA sequence: TGTGCCACCAGTGATTTGTGGGCAGGGACAGATACGCAGTATTTT. Residues: CATSDLWAGTDTQYF.

The chain uses TRBV18 and TRBJ2-7, with 10 nucleotides matching TRBD2. Looked up from germline, CDR1 is KGHSH and CDR2 is LQKENI. Trimming cost V 2 bases and J 6 bases; bases outside gene matches: 10. The CDR3 is 16 residues long. CDR3 DNA sequence: TGTGCCAGCTCACCAGTTGGGCTAGCGGGAGTTTCCGAGCAGTACTTC. This gives the protein CASSPVGLAGVSEQYF. The full variable domain, rest sourced from reference TRBV18 and TRBJ2-7, is NAGVMQNPRHLVRRRGQEARLRCSPMKGHSHVYWYRQLPEEGLKFMVYLQKENIIDESGMPKERFSAEFPKEGPSILRIQQVVRGDSAAYFCASSPVGLAGVSEQYFGPGTRLTVT.

The chain links TRBV6-5 to TRBJ1-6; TRBD1 is a possible D gene (5 bases). The V end lost 2 bases, the J end lost 9 bases, and 8 bases lay between the germline ends. Germline V gene data show CDR1 as MNHEY and CDR2 as SVGAGI. The CDR3 runs 13 residues. The CDR3: CASSYTTVSPLHF. In DNA form, the CDR3 reads TGTGCCAGCAGTTACACGACAGTTTCACCCCTCCACTTT.